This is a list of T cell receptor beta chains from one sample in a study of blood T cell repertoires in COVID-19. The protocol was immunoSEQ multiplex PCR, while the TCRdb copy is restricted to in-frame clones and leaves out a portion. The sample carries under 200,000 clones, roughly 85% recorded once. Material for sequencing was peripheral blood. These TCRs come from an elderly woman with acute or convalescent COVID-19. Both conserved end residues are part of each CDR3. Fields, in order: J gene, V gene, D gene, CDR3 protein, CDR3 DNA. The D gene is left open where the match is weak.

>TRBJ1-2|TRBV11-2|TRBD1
CASSLGRGRDGYTF
TGTGCCAGCAGCTTAGGGAGGGGGCGCGATGGCTACACCTTC
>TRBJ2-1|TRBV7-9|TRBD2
CASSFRGRFNEQFF
TGTGCCAGCAGCTTTCGCGGGAGGTTCAATGAGCAGTTCTTC
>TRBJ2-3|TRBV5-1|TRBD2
CASSLELAGGISTDTQYF
TGCGCCAGCAGCTTGGAACTAGCGGGAGGTATTAGCACAGATACGCAGTATTTT
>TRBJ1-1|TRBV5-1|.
CASRPLGAAEAFF
TGCGCCAGCCGGCCCCTGGGGGCGGCTGAAGCTTTCTTT
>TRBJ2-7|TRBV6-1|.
CASSEADNYEQYF
TGTGCCAGCAGTGAGGCTGACAACTACGAGCAGTACTTC
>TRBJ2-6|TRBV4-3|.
CASSQDPPAAKGTGANVLTF
TGCGCCAGCAGCCAAGACCCTCCAGCGGCGAAAGGGACTGGGGCCAACGTCCTGACTTTC
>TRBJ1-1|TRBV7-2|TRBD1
CASSRDRKNTEAFF
TGTGCCAGCAGCCGGGACAGAAAAAACACTGAAGCTTTCTTT
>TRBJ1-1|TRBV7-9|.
CASSNTGGTNEAFF
TGTGCCAGCTCGAACACGGGGGGGACAAATGAAGCTTTCTTT
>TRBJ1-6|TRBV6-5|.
CASRQPGDSPLHF
TGTGCCAGCAGGCAGCCTGGAGATTCACCCCTCCACTTT
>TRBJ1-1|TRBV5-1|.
CASSYREGGAEAFF
TGCGCCAGCAGTTACAGGGAAGGGGGTGCTGAAGCTTTCTTT
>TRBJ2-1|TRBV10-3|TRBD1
CAIAGTEHNEQFF
TGTGCCATTGCCGGGACAGAACACAATGAGCAGTTCTTC
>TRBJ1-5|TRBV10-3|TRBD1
CAISEQGARQPQHF
TGTGCCATCAGTGAGCAGGGGGCGAGGCAGCCCCAGCATTTT
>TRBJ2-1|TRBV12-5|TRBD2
CASGLAVTSGGFYNEQFF
TGTGCTAGTGGTTTGGCCGTGACTAGCGGGGGGTTCTACAATGAGCAGTTCTTC
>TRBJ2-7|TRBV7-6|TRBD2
CAKGLAGTYEQYF
TGTGCCAAGGGACTAGCGGGAACCTACGAGCAGTACTTC
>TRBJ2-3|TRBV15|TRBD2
CATSRRGTSGSDTQYF
TGTGCCACCAGCAGAAGGGGGACTAGCGGGAGTGATACGCAGTATTTT
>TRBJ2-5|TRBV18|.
CASSQQEQETQYF
TGTGCCAGCTCACAACAAGAACAAGAGACCCAGTACTTC
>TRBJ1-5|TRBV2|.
CASIADSNQPQHF
TGTGCCAGCATAGCGGATAGCAATCAGCCCCAGCATTTT
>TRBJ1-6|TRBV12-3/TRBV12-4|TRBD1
CASRGQVNSPLHF
TGTGCCAGCAGGGGACAGGTCAATTCACCCCTCCACTTT